The 9 T cell receptor beta chains below were found in one sample sequenced in a study of T-cell memory formation after mild COVID-19. TCRdb redid the calling of the 5' RACE reads with MiXCR, one entry per CDR3 protein. The data show roughly 400,000 distinct CDR3 sequences, about 17% seen once. The sequenced material came from PBMCs or a T cell subset sorted from them (not recorded which). These receptor sequences come from a man aged 18 to 35 who had mild COVID-19 (a few samples of this study predate the infection). Cell type and time point are not known.

This clonotype turned up a few times. The rearrangement joins TRBV7-2 to TRBJ2-5; the D gene could be TRBD1 or TRBD2 (5 bases each). Germline loops: CDR1 SGHTA, CDR2 FQGNSA. The CDR3 runs to 13 residues. V was pared by 6 bases and J by 5 bases, with 13 bases between. The CDR3 protein is CASRPPGAETQYF. DNA for the CDR3: TGTGCCAGCAGGCCTCCCGGGGCGGAGACCCAGTACTTC.

This chain links TRBV5-4 with TRBJ2-1, with TRBD2 matching over 10 bases. The CDR3 contains 15 residues. Trimming at V came to 4 bases and at J to 1 base, leaving 2 bases not matched to a gene. Germline CDR1 reads SGHNT; CDR2 reads YYREEE (reference sequence). CDR3 nucleotide sequence: TGTGCCAGCAGCCCAGCGGGGGGGTCCTACAATGAGCAGTTCTTC. Its protein is CASSPAGGSYNEQFF.

This clonotype was detected only a few times. This chain links TRBV12-3 or TRBV12-4 with TRBJ2-2; 10 nucleotides align to TRBD1. The CDR3 loop spans 15 amino acids. Unmatched junction bases numbered 7, after V lost 6 bases and J lost 6 bases. The CDR3 nucleotides are TGTGCCAGCAGCTCTGGACAGGGGGAGGCCGGGGAGCTGTTTTTT. Amino acids: CASSSGQGEAGELFF.

The table lists this clonotype with a few counts. CDR3 sequence: CASSRDSGPEAFF. Here the CDR3 DNA reads TGCGCCAGCAGCAGGGACTCCGGCCCTGAAGCTTTCTTT. The chain uses TRBV5-1 and TRBJ1-1, with D tentatively TRBD1 (5 bases). CDR1 and CDR2 from the germline V gene are SGHRS and YFSETQ. V was clipped by 4 bases and J by 6 bases, with 13 bases between them. CDR3 length equals 13 residues.

The chain joins TRBV27 to TRBJ2-5; 7 bases match TRBD1. Germline V gene lookup returns CDR1 MNHEY and CDR2 SMNVEV (reference sequence). This CDR3 contains 14 residues. With 6 bases clipped from V and 4 bases from J, the junction kept 8 bases outside the gene matches. The CDR3 DNA sequence: TGTGCCAGCAGAACCAGGGGGTTGGGAGAGACCCAGTACTTC. Translated, it gives CASRTRGLGETQYF.

Here the CDR3 DNA reads TGTGCCACCAGCAGAGATCTAGACAGAAGAAACACCATATATTTT. It translates to CATSRDLDRRNTIYF. J is TRBJ1-3 and V is TRBV15, with D perhaps TRBD1 (5 bases). Germline V gives CDR1 LNHNV, CDR2 YYDKDF (reference sequence). V was clipped by 0 bases and J by 5 bases, with 11 bases between them. This CDR3 spans 15 amino acids.

This clonotype has more than one count but fewer than ten. This chain connects TRBV18 to TRBJ2-5, with 7 bases that match TRBD1. From germline, CDR1 is KGHSH and CDR2 LQKENI. This CDR3 contains 14 residues. V gave up 8 bases and J gave up 4 bases; unmatched junction bases: 10. This CDR3 is CASTTGRQGETQYF. Here the CDR3 DNA reads TGTGCCAGCACAACGGGCAGACAGGGAGAGACCCAGTACTTC.

The chain is built from TRBV7-9 and TRBJ2-1; D gene uncertain. The CDR3 extends over 15 amino acids. Trimming pared 5 bases from V and 8 bases from J, leaving 19 bases between. Looked up from germline, CDR1 is SEHNR and CDR2 is FQNEAQ (reference sequence). CDR3: CASSLRLDPTDEQFF. CDR3 DNA: TGTGCCAGCAGCCTTAGACTCGACCCTACGGATGAGCAGTTCTTC.

The sample holds a few counts of this clonotype. The chain combines TRBV4-2 with TRBJ2-5, with TRBD2 matching 7 bases. This CDR3 has 15 amino acids. The ends lost 0 bases at V and 5 bases at J; junction bases unmatched: 6. Germline loops: CDR1 LGHNA, CDR2 YNFKEQ. The CDR3, as DNA: TGTGCCAGCAGCCAAGACGGCCTAGCGGTCGAGACCCAGTACTTC. It codes for CASSQDGLAVETQYF.